This record covers a single T cell receptor (beta chain). Its target is not known. Donors each had at least one pre-ART PBMC sample and at least two post-ART ones. These data come from a study of long-term antiretroviral therapy in people with HIV. Study information: The earliest samples came from an era when ART typically awaited falling CD4 counts.

With survey level as its setting, the immunoSEQ assay was v3.0. Repertoires were generated with immunoSEQ multiplex PCR, while TCRdb's copy carries only in-frame clones and drops some. The sample shows fewer than 20,000 clones, more than 75% of them seen only once. Overall study findings and caveats: Pre-ART clonal expansions dominated every time point's repertoire. Transplant-donor-level diversity was not reached after ART, though diversity increased.

CDR1 MNHNS and CDR2 SASEGT come from the germline V gene. This CDR3 region has 14 residues. Trimming stripped 8 bases from V and 2 bases from J, with 12 bases between. Source: unsorted PBMCs, taken 0.5 years after starting antiretroviral therapy. The receptor was derived from a woman aged 40 to 50 with HIV. The V call is TRBV6-1, the J call TRBJ1-4, with D tentatively TRBD1 (6 bases). The CDR3 is CASLPGGTNEKLFF. CDR3 nucleotides: TGTGCCAGCCTCCCGGGGGGCACTAATGAAAAACTGTTTTTT.